This TCR beta chain was sequenced in a study of cytomegalovirus exposure and HLA in healthy donors. Study-wide results and limits: The HLA-A and HLA-B alleles of most subjects were reportedly predicted accurately from TCR beta sequences.

V lost 4 bases and J 6 bases, leaving 12 bases between the germline ends. Germline V gives CDR1 SQVTM, CDR2 ANQGSEA. CDR3 length: 12 residues. Primers included in the PCR were 60 Vbeta and 13 Jbeta primers. Clones were read by immunoSEQ multiplex PCR, and TCRdb kept only the in-frame ones, dropping some. The sample records about 160,000 clones, 60% to 80% being singletons. In the case of this clone: Its cognate antigen is unknown.

The TCR originated in a woman aged 25 to 39 in good health and CMV-seronegative. The sequenced sample consisted of PBMCs. The J gene is TRBJ1-2, the V gene TRBV29-1; D ambiguous. The CDR3 DNA sequence: TGCAGCGTTGGGAGCTCCGAAGATGGCTACACCTTC. Protein sequence: CSVGSSEDGYTF.